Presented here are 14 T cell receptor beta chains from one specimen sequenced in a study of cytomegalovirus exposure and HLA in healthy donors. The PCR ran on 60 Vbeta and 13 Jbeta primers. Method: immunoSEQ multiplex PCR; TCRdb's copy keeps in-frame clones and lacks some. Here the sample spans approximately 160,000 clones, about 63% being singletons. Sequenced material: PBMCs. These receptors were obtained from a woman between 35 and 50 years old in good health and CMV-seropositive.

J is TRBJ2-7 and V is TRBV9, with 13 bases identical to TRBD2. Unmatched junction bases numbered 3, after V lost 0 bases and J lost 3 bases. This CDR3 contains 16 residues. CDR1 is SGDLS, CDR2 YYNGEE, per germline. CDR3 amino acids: CASSVDTSGRDYEQYF. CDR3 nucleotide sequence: TGTGCCAGCAGCGTAGATACTAGCGGGAGGGACTACGAGCAGTACTTC.

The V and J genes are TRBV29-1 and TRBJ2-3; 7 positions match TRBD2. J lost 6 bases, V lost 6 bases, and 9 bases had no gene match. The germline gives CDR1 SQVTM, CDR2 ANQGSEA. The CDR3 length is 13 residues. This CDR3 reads CSVLGGSRDTQYF. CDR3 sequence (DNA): TGCAGCGTGTTGGGCGGGAGTCGCGATACGCAGTATTTT.

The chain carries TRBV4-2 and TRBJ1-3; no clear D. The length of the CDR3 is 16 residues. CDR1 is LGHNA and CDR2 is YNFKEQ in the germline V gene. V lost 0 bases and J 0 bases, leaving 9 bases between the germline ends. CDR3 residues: CASSQDVRSSGNTIYF. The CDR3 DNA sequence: TGTGCCAGCAGCCAAGATGTGAGGAGCTCTGGAAACACCATATATTTT.

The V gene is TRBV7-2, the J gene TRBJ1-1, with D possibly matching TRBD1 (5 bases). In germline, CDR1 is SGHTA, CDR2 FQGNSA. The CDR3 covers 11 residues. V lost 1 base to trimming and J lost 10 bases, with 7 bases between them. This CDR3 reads CASSLVRGAFF. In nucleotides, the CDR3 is TGTGCCAGCAGCTTAGTAAGGGGAGCTTTCTTT.

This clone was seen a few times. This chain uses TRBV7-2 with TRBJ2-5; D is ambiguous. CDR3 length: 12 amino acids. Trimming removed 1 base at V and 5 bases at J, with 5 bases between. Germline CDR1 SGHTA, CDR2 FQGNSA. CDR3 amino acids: CASSLGPETQYF. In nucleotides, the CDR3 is TGTGCCAGCAGCTTAGGGCCGGAGACCCAGTACTTC. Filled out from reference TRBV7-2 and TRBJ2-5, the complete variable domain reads GAGVSQSPSNKVTEKGKDVELRCDPISGHTALYWYRQSLGQGLEFLIYFQGNSAPDKSGLPSDRFSAERTGGSVSTLTIQRTQQEDSAVYLCASSLGPETQYFGPGTRLLVL.

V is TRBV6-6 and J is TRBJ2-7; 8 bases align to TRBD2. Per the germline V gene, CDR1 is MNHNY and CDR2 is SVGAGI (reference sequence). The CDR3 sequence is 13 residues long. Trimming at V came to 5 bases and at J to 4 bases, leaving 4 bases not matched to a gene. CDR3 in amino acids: CASSRGGSYEQYF. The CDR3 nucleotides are TGTGCCAGCAGTCGGGGGGGCAGTTACGAGCAGTACTTC.

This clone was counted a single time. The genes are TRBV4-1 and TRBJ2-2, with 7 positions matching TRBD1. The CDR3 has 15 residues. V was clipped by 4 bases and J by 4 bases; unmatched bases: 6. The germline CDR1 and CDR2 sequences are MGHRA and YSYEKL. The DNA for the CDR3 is TGCGCCAGCAGCCGACAGGGTTCGCCCACCGGGGAGCTGTTTTTT. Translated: CASSRQGSPTGELFF.

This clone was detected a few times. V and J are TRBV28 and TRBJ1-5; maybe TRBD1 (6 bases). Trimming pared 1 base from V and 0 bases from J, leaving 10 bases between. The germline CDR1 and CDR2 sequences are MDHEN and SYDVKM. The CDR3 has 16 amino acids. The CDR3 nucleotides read TGTGCCAGCAGTTTATCTCAGGGGCCTAGCAATCAGCCCCAGCATTTT. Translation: CASSLSQGPSNQPQHF. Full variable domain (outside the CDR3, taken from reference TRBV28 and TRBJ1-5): DVKVTQSSRYLVKRTGEKVFLECVQDMDHENMFWYRQDPGLGLRLIYFSYDVKMKEKGDIPEGYSVSREKKERFSLILESASTNQTSMYLCASSLSQGPSNQPQHFGDGTRLSIL.

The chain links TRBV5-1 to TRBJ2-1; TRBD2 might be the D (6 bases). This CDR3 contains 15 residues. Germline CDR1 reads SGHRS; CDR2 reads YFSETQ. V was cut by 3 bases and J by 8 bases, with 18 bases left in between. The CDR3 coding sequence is TGCGCCAGCAGCTCAACTCGGGGGTTGATAGATGAGCAGTTCTTC. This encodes CASSSTRGLIDEQFF.

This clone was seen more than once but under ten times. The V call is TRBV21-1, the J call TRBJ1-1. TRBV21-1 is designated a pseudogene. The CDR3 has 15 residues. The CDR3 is CASSNWGELSAEAFF. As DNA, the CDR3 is TGTGCCAGCAGCAATTGGGGGGAATTGAGCGCTGAAGCTTTCTTT.

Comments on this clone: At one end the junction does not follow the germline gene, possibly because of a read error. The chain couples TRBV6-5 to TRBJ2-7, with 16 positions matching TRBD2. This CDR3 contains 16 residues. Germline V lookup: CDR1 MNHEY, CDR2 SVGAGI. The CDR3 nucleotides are TGTGCCAGCAGTTCGGGACTAGCGGGGGGGTACTACGAGCGGTACTTC. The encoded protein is CASSSGLAGGYYERYF.

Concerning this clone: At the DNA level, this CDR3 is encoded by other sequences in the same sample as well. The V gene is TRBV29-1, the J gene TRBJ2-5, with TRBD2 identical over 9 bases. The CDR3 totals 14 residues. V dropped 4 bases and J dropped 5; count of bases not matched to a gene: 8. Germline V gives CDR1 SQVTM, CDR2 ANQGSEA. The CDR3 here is CSVGGGGGVETQYF. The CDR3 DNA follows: TGCAGCGTTGGCGGGGGGGGTGGTGTTGAGACCCAGTACTTC.

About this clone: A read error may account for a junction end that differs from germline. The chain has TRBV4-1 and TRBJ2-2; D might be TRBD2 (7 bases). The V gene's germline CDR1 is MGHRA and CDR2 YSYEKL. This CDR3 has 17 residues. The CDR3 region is CASSKEGRGANTGELFF. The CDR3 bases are TGCGCCAGCAGCAAAGAGGGGAGGGGGGCGAACACCGGGGAGCTGTTTTTT.

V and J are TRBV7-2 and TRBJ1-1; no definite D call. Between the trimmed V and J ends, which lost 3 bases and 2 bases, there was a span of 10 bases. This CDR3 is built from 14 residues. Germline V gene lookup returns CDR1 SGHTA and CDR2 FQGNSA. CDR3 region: CASSFQTSNTEAFF. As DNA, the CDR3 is TGTGCCAGCAGCTTTCAAACAAGTAACACTGAAGCTTTCTTT. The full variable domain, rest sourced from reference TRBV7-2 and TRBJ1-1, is GAGVSQSPSNKVTEKGKDVELRCDPISGHTALYWYRQSLGQGLEFLIYFQGNSAPDKSGLPSDRFSAERTGGSVSTLTIQRTQQEDSAVYLCASSFQTSNTEAFFGQGTRLTVV.